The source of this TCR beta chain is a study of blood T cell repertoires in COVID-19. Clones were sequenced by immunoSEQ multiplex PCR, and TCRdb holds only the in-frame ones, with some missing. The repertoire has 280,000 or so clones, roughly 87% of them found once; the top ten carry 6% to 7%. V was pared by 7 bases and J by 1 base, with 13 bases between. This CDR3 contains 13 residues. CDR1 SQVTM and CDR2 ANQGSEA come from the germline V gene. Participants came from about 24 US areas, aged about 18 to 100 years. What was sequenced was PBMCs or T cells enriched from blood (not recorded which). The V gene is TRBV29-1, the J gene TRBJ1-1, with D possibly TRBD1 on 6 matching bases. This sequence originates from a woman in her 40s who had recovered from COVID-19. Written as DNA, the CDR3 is TGCAGCGGGGGGCGGGGAGAGAACACTGAAGCTTTCTTT. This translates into CSGGRGENTEAFF.